This TCR beta chain was sequenced for a study of CD8 T cells in ankylosing spondylitis. Study results and limitations: A motif of 8 or 9 highly homologous TCR beta variants was seen as apparently characteristic of ankylosing spondylitis blood. As reported, disease-linked clones showed significant enrichment in matched ankylosing spondylitis synovial fluid.

On this clonotype itself: Its cognate antigen is unknown.

TCRdb itself ran the 5' RACE reads through MiXCR, one entry per CDR3 protein. The sample shows roughly 150,000 distinct CDR3 sequences, around a third of them seen only once. The V end was cut by 4 bases, the J end by 3 bases, with 14 bases between. The V gene's germline CDR1 is SGHRS and CDR2 YFSETQ. The CDR3 length is 14 residues. The gene calls are TRBV5-1 and TRBJ2-7; D might be TRBD2 (5 bases). The TCR originated in a male donor with ankylosing spondylitis. The sequenced material came from synovial fluid, either unsorted or a sorted T cell fraction (not recorded which). The CDR3 reads CASSADRRDYEQYF. CDR3 sequence (DNA): TGCGCCAGCAGCGCAGACCGTCGGGACTACGAGCAGTACTTC.